This entry concerns a single T cell receptor beta chain. Its antigen is not identified. PBMCs numbering at least 6 million were isolated per sample. Combining a sample-barcoded 5' primer with a J-beta primer mix, a second PCR ran for roughly 7 to 12 cycles. Each sample provided no less than 2.5 million CDR3-containing paired-end reads. TCRdb redid the calling of the 5' RACE reads with MiXCR, one entry per CDR3 protein. This sample has roughly 2 million distinct CDR3 sequences, with 49% found just once. The entry originates in a study of blood T cells in healthy people across ages. The study, taken as a whole, reports: It was held that diversity estimates obtained from one million T cells represented underestimates. The study could not conclusively compare naive and antigen-experienced cells, given its unsorted PBMCs.

The TCR originated in a woman between 40 and 50 years old in good health. The specimen sequenced was blood.

The DNA of the CDR3 is TGTGCCAGCAGTTTTGATCGCTGGGCAGGGAGGGGCTGGGCCCAGTACTTC. Amino acid sequence: CASSFDRWAGRGWAQYF. V and J are TRBV12-3 or TRBV12-4 and TRBJ2-7; 7 nucleotides line up with TRBD2. The junction had 21 bases not matched to a gene; V was cut back by 3 bases and J by 10 bases. This CDR3 comprises 17 residues.